These 29 T cell receptor beta chains share one sample of origin, sequenced in a study of blood T cells in healthy people across ages. A J-beta primer mix and a sample-barcoded 5' primer were used in a second PCR of about 7 to 11 cycles. Via MiXCR, TCRdb re-called the 5' RACE reads, giving one row per CDR3 protein. The table lists 1,500,000 or so distinct CDR3 sequences, roughly 59% of them singletons. Sequencing input: blood. The receptors stem from a man aged 18 to 30 in good health.

The J gene is TRBJ2-1, the V gene TRBV20-1; tentatively, D is TRBD2 (6 bases). This CDR3 is 11 amino acids long. The germline V gene encodes CDR1 DFQATT and CDR2 SNEGSKA (reference sequence). CDR3 sequence: CSAFRGNEQFF. The DNA for the CDR3 is TGCAGCGCGTTCCGGGGGAATGAGCAGTTCTTC.

The rearrangement uses TRBV25-1 and TRBJ2-7; tentative D call: TRBD2 (5 bases). The V end was cut by 6 bases, the J end by 2 bases, with 14 bases between. CDR3 length equals 14 residues. Germline V lookup: CDR1 MGHDK, CDR2 SYGVNS. Here the CDR3 DNA reads TGTGCCAGCAGAGCCCGAGGGTGGCCCTACGAGCAGTACTTC. Protein: CASRARGWPYEQYF.

This chain uses TRBV15 with TRBJ2-3, with 11 bases fitting TRBD2. V lost 0 bases, J lost 3 bases, and 2 bases stayed unmatched. CDR3 length equals 16 residues. Germline V gives CDR1 LNHNV, CDR2 YYDKDF (reference sequence). CDR3 nucleotides: TGTGCCACCAGCAGAGATAGCGGGGGGGCTACAGATACGCAGTATTTT. This codes for CATSRDSGGATDTQYF.

The chain uses TRBV5-1 and TRBJ2-5, with D possibly being TRBD2 (5 bases). The DNA matches TRBJ2-7 better at its end, which makes the J call doubtful. Germline V lookup: CDR1 SGHRS, CDR2 YFSETQ. The CDR3 loop spans 15 amino acids. The CDR3 loop reads CASSLVSSPFNEQYF. The CDR3 coding sequence is TGCGCCAGCAGCTTGGTCTCTAGCCCTTTTAACGAGCAGTACTTC.

The chain uses TRBV9 and TRBJ2-6; 7 nucleotides align to TRBD1. The CDR3 is 17 residues long. Germline V CDR1 and CDR2: SGDLS, YYNGEE. V was clipped by 3 bases and J by 1 base; unmatched bases: 7. CDR3: CASSATGVVSGANVLTF. CDR3 in DNA: TGTGCCAGCAGCGCTACAGGGGTAGTATCTGGGGCCAACGTCCTGACTTTC.

This clonotype came up a few times. The J gene is TRBJ2-4, the V gene TRBV6-2 or TRBV6-3; the match to TRBD1 covers 8 bases. In germline, CDR1 is MNHEY, CDR2 SVGEGT. V lost 0 bases, J lost 13 bases, and 14 bases stayed unmatched. The CDR3 length is 16 residues. CDR3 in amino acids: CASSYSPDRGGMEQYF. CDR3 coding DNA: TGTGCCAGCAGTTACTCTCCCGACAGGGGCGGCATGGAGCAGTACTTC.

This chain joins TRBV3-1 and TRBJ2-7; TRBD2 aligns across 11 bases. Trimming removed 4 bases from V and 2 bases from J; junction bases left unmatched: 13. CDR1 is LGHDT, CDR2 YNNKEL, per germline (reference sequence). The length of the CDR3 is 18 residues. CDR3: CASSRPATGLAVTYEQYF. CDR3 DNA: TGTGCCAGCAGCCGGCCCGCGACGGGACTAGCGGTGACCTACGAGCAGTACTTC.

In this sample, this clonotype turned up a few times. V usage is TRBV20-1 and J usage is TRBJ2-7; D is unclear. Trimming left V 5 bases short and J 3 bases short, with 17 bases between. Germline-derived CDR1 and CDR2 are DFQATT and SNEGSKA (reference sequence). This CDR3 region has 14 residues. This chain's CDR3 is CSAAPRKWRYEQYF. The CDR3 bases are TGCAGTGCTGCCCCGAGGAAATGGCGCTACGAGCAGTACTTC.

On this clonotype itself: At one end, the junction sequence differs from germline, possibly due to a read error. This sequence joins TRBV5-1 and TRBJ1-1; D gene uncertain. This CDR3 region has 13 residues. CDR1 SGHRS and CDR2 YFSETQ come from the germline V gene. CDR3 region: CASSLLPNTEAFF. In DNA form, the CDR3 reads TGCGCCAGCAGCTTGTTGCCGAACACCGAAGCTTTCTTT.

The V gene is TRBV15, the J gene TRBJ2-1; possible D gene TRBD2, 5 bases. V was pared by 4 bases and J by 9 bases, with 10 bases between. The CDR3 has 12 amino acids. CDR1 and CDR2 from the germline V gene are LNHNV and YYDKDF (reference sequence). This chain's CDR3 is CATSKVEGEQFF. The CDR3 region has the DNA TGTGCCACCAGCAAGGTAGAGGGTGAGCAGTTCTTC. The whole variable domain, remainder taken from reference TRBV15 and TRBJ2-1, is DAMVIQNPRYQVTQFGKPVTLSCSQTLNHNVMYWYQQKSSQAPKLLFHYYDKDFNNEADTPDNFQSRRPNTSFCFLDIRSPGLGDTAMYLCATSKVEGEQFFGPGTRLTVL.

Only a few counts were recorded for this clonotype. This chain joins TRBV13 and TRBJ1-6; D might be TRBD1 (6 bases). Germline V gene sequence: CDR1 PRHDT, CDR2 FYEKMQ (reference sequence). V was trimmed by 6 bases and J by 0 bases, leaving 18 bases between them. CDR3 length: 18 residues. The CDR3 protein is CASRKDSGSSSYNSPLHF. As DNA, the CDR3 is TGTGCCAGCAGGAAGGACAGCGGTTCGAGCTCCTATAATTCACCCCTCCACTTT.

The V and J genes are TRBV4-1 and TRBJ1-2; maybe TRBD1 (6 bases). This CDR3 contains 17 residues. Germline V gene lookup returns CDR1 MGHRA and CDR2 YSYEKL. Trimming removed 3 bases from V and 1 base from J, with 18 bases in between. The CDR3 is CASSQAPNRAGNYGYTF. In DNA, the CDR3 is TGCGCCAGCAGCCAGGCTCCTAACAGGGCGGGTAACTATGGCTACACCTTC.

The V call is TRBV12-5, the J call TRBJ2-6; no firm D call. Germline V gene lookup returns CDR1 LGHNT and CDR2 FRNRAP. V was cut by 7 bases and J by 2 bases, with 15 bases left in between. The CDR3 is 16 residues long. The CDR3 loop is CASAIPKHPGANVLTF. DNA of the CDR3: TGTGCTAGTGCCATCCCCAAGCACCCTGGGGCCAACGTCCTGACTTTC.

The chain recombines TRBV4-1 with TRBJ2-1, with D perhaps TRBD2 (5 bases). The DNA end favors TRBJ2-7, so the J call may be wrong. The CDR3 extends over 15 amino acids. In germline, CDR1 is MGHRA, CDR2 YSYEKL. Here the CDR3 reads CASSQAGLLGGEQYF. CDR3 in DNA: TGCGCCAGCAGCCAAGCTGGCCTTCTCGGAGGCGAGCAGTACTTC.

The chain combines TRBV7-8 with TRBJ1-5, with unresolved D. The CDR3 loop spans 12 amino acids. Trimming cost V 5 bases and J 6 bases, with 8 bases left between them. Germline V gene lookup returns CDR1 SGHVS and CDR2 FQNEAQ. CDR3 in amino acids: CASSPTVQPQHF. CDR3 nucleotide sequence: TGTGCCAGCAGCCCGACCGTTCAGCCCCAGCATTTT.

The gene calls are TRBV20-1 and TRBJ2-5; D gene unclear. The germline CDR1 and CDR2 sequences are DFQATT and SNEGSKA (reference sequence). The CDR3 length is 14 residues. Deletions cut 3 bases from V and 5 bases from J, with 16 bases between. Written as DNA, the CDR3 is TGCAGTGCTAGCGTGGTGGGGTTCGGGGAGACCCAGTACTTC. This gives the protein CSASVVGFGETQYF.

For the CDR3, the DNA is TGCAGTGCTAGAGATCGCTTATCGGGTTTCTCCTACGAGCAGTACTTC. The encoded protein is CSARDRLSGFSYEQYF. The V and J genes are TRBV20-1 and TRBJ2-7; D gene unclear. Germline V CDR1 and CDR2: DFQATT, SNEGSKA (reference sequence). The CDR3 is 16 residues long. Trimming stripped 0 bases from V and 0 bases from J, with 15 bases between.

For the CDR3, the DNA is TGCAGTGCTTTAAAACAAGGACCGCTACAAGAGACCCAGTACTTC. This sequence encodes CSALKQGPLQETQYF. This chain links TRBV20-1 with TRBJ2-5; D unclear. V lost 5 bases to trimming and J lost 2 bases, with 18 bases between them. CDR1 and CDR2 from the germline V gene are DFQATT and SNEGSKA (reference sequence). The CDR3 extends over 15 amino acids.

This chain uses TRBV10-3 with TRBJ2-1; 7 positions agree with TRBD1. V lost 3 bases to trimming and J lost 12 bases; unmatched junction nucleotides: 5. The CDR3 covers 12 residues. The germline gives CDR1 ENHRY, CDR2 SYGVKD. In DNA form, the CDR3 reads TGTGCCATCAGTGACCAGACAGGGACGCAGTTCTTC. The encoded protein is CAISDQTGTQFF.

In this sample, this clonotype turned up a few times. This rearrangement joins TRBV30 to TRBJ2-5; tentatively, D is TRBD1 or TRBD2 (6 bases each). The closer fit of TRBJ2-7 to the DNA end suggests the J call may be wrong. The CDR3 covers 13 residues. Germline CDR1 is GTSNPN and CDR2 is SVGIG (reference sequence). The CDR3 loop is CAWSDREVDEQYF. The DNA for the CDR3 is TGTGCCTGGAGTGACAGGGAGGTTGACGAGCAGTACTTC.

The chain uses TRBV3-1 and TRBJ1-6, with 8 bases fitting TRBD1. The J segment lost 7 bases and the V segment lost 4 bases, leaving 0 bases of the junction unmatched. This CDR3 contains 13 residues. Germline-derived CDR1 and CDR2 are LGHDT and YNNKEL (reference sequence). CDR3 protein: CASSRTGNSPLHF. For the CDR3, the DNA is TGTGCCAGCAGCCGGACAGGGAATTCACCCCTCCACTTT.

CDR3 DNA: TGTGCCAGCAGTTATGCCGGGACAGGGGGCGATAACTATGGCTACACCTTC. It translates to CASSYAGTGGDNYGYTF. The chain recombines TRBV6-5 with TRBJ1-2; TRBD1 aligns across 12 bases. V lost 3 bases to trimming and J lost 1 base; unmatched junction nucleotides: 6. The germline V gene encodes CDR1 MNHEY and CDR2 SVGAGI. The CDR3 sequence is 17 residues long.

This clonotype was seen a handful of times. The chain joins TRBV6-1 to TRBJ2-7; D unclear. From germline, CDR1 is MNHNS and CDR2 SASEGT. This CDR3 has 13 amino acids. V was shortened by 2 bases and J by 2 bases, with 7 bases between the two germline ends. CDR3 amino acids: CASSEYVTYEQYF. CDR3 DNA: TGTGCCAGCAGTGAATACGTCACCTACGAGCAGTACTTC.

The rearrangement joins TRBV6-5 to TRBJ2-3; TRBD2 is a possible D gene (5 bases). The CDR3 sequence is 13 residues long. The germline CDR1 and CDR2 sequences are MNHEY and SVGAGI. The V end lost 4 bases, the J end lost 6 bases, and 11 bases lay between the germline ends. This CDR3 is CASSLRDADTQYF. Here the CDR3 DNA reads TGTGCCAGCAGTTTGAGGGATGCGGATACGCAGTATTTT.

This rearrangement joins TRBV20-1 to TRBJ1-1; no clear D gene. The CDR3 spans 17 residues. Trimming removed 1 base from V and 0 bases from J, with 18 bases in between. The germline V gene encodes CDR1 DFQATT and CDR2 SNEGSKA (reference sequence). The CDR3 sequence: CSARGLPGFALNTEAFF. CDR3 bases: TGCAGTGCTAGAGGACTCCCCGGGTTCGCGTTGAACACTGAAGCTTTCTTT.

This clonotype was detected only a few times. The genes are TRBV29-1 and TRBJ2-7; unclear D gene. The CDR3 runs 14 residues. Germline V gene sequence: CDR1 SQVTM, CDR2 ANQGSEA. V was pared by 0 bases and J by 2 bases, with 11 bases between. This chain's CDR3 is CSVEETSDTYEQYF. The CDR3 DNA reads as TGCAGCGTTGAAGAGACGTCAGACACCTACGAGCAGTACTTC.

The rearrangement uses TRBV12-3 or TRBV12-4 and TRBJ2-1, with 8 bases identical to TRBD1. This CDR3 contains 16 residues. Germline trimming cut 5 bases from V and 5 bases from J; bases unmatched to any gene: 11. This chain's CDR3 is CASSLYSQGDHNEQFF. CDR3 nucleotide sequence: TGTGCCAGCAGTCTTTACTCACAGGGGGATCACAATGAGCAGTTCTTC.

This clonotype was detected only a few times. The rearrangement joins TRBV6-5 to TRBJ1-6; a possible D gene is TRBD1 (6 bases). The V end was cut by 5 bases, the J end by 7 bases, with 15 bases between. Germline CDR1 reads MNHEY; CDR2 reads SVGAGI. The CDR3 extends over 15 amino acids. The CDR3 here is CASSPSTGLNSPLHF. The CDR3 coding sequence is TGTGCCAGCAGTCCCTCGACAGGTTTAAATTCACCCCTCCACTTT.

The chain recombines TRBV28 with TRBJ2-7, with 11 bases aligning to TRBD2. In germline, CDR1 is MDHEN, CDR2 SYDVKM. CDR3 length equals 15 residues. J was trimmed by 7 bases and V by 8 bases; bases with no gene match: 13. For the CDR3, the DNA is TGTGCCAGCCGAACCGGGACTAGCGGACTTCGGGAGCAGTACTTC. The encoded protein is CASRTGTSGLREQYF.